The rows below give T cell receptor beta chains drawn from one sample of a study of blood T cell repertoires in COVID-19. Some clones are missing from TCRdb's copy, which holds only in-frame ones; the method was immunoSEQ multiplex PCR. The repertoire holds roughly 120,000 clones, with about 84% as singletons. The sample taken for sequencing was peripheral blood. The receptors were gathered from a man aged 55-75 years with acute or convalescent COVID-19. Both conserved end residues are part of each CDR3. D genes are given only for firm matches. A clone size is listed for some rows: how often the clone was seen (once, few, many), or a class if it is expanded.

V	D	size	J	DNA	CDR3
TRBV5-1	TRBD1	-	TRBJ1-4	TGCGCCAGCAGCTTGGGGGGACAGGGTGTCACTAATGAAAAACTGTTTTTT	CASSLGGQGVTNEKLFF
TRBV11-2	TRBD2	-	TRBJ2-7	TGTGCCAGCAGCCCCTGGACTAGCGGGGTCGACGAGCAGTACTTC	CASSPWTSGVDEQYF
TRBV19	TRBD1	-	TRBJ2-7	TGTGCCAGTAGTTTACCGGGACAGGGCTACGAGCAGTACTTC	CASSLPGQGYEQYF
TRBV28	TRBD2	few	TRBJ2-2	TGTGCCAGCAGTTTATGGCGGCTAGCGGGAGGGCCCGGGGAGCTGTTTTTT	CASSLWRLAGGPGELFF
TRBV5-1	TRBD1	-	TRBJ2-4	TGCGCCAGCAGCCCGTTCACAGGGGCCGAAAACATTCAGTACTTC	CASSPFTGAENIQYF
TRBV28	-	-	TRBJ2-5	TGTGCCAGCAGCGGGATGGGAGAGACCCAGTACTTC	CASSGMGETQYF
TRBV6-2/TRBV6-3	-	-	TRBJ2-7	TGTGCCAGCAGCCTTCTGAGGGTCGAGCAGTACTTC	CASSLLRVEQYF
TRBV4-3	TRBD2	-	TRBJ2-3	TGCGCCAGCAGCCAAGAAGGTGGGACTAGCGGGAGGGCCTACACAGATACGCAGTATTTT	CASSQEGGTSGRAYTDTQYF
TRBV2	-	few	TRBJ2-2	TGTGCCAGCCACCAGGGAAGGAACACCGGGGAGCTGTTTTTT	CASHQGRNTGELFF
TRBV5-4	-	-	TRBJ1-1	TGTGCCAGCAGCTCCCCGCGGGAAGGAACTGAAGCTTTCTTT	CASSSPREGTEAFF
TRBV6-5	TRBD1	-	TRBJ1-1	TGTGCCAGCAGTTCAGGGGGCGCCGACACTGAAGCTTTCTTT	CASSSGGADTEAFF
TRBV19	-	-	TRBJ1-6	TGTGCCAGTAGTAGCGATGGACAAAGTAATTCACCCCTCCACTTT	CASSSDGQSNSPLHF
TRBV11-2	-	-	TRBJ1-1	TGTGCCAGCAGCTTGACAGAAGAAGCTTTCTTT	CASSLTEEAFF
TRBV12-5	TRBD1	-	TRBJ1-5	TGTGCTAGTGGTTTAGGGGGACAGCAAAGAGGGGGCAATCAGCCCCAGCATTTT	CASGLGGQQRGGNQPQHF
TRBV18	-	-	TRBJ2-1	TGTGCCAGCTCACCAAGGCAGGGTGACAATGAGCAGTTCTTC	CASSPRQGDNEQFF
TRBV19	-	few	TRBJ1-2	TGTGCCAGTAGTACCCCCGGCCAGGGAAATGGCTACACCTTC	CASSTPGQGNGYTF
TRBV7-6	-	-	TRBJ2-2	TGTGCCAGCAGTTCAAGGGGTAGCTCCCGGAGGGAGCTGTTTTTT	CASSSRGSSRRELFF
TRBV5-5	-	-	TRBJ1-2	TGTGCCAGCACGGAAGGGGAAGGTACATTATATGGCTACACCTTC	CASTEGEGTLYGYTF
TRBV29-1	-	-	TRBJ1-2	TGCAGCATACGGACTTCGGGCTACACCTTC	CSIRTSGYTF
TRBV9	-	-	TRBJ2-1	TGTGCCAGCAGCCCCTCGTCCAGCTCCTACAATGAGCAGTTCTTC	CASSPSSSSYNEQFF
TRBV5-1	TRBD2	-	TRBJ2-2	TGCGCCAGCAGCTTTGGGACTAGCGGGAACACCGGGGAGCTGTTTTTT	CASSFGTSGNTGELFF
TRBV25-1	TRBD1	-	TRBJ2-3	TGTGCCAGCAGACCACAGGGGGTCACAGATACGCAGTATTTT	CASRPQGVTDTQYF
TRBV7-2	-	-	TRBJ2-7	TGTGCCAGCAGCGGAGGGTCCCACTACGAGCAGTACTTC	CASSGGSHYEQYF
TRBV13	-	once	TRBJ2-2	TGTGCCAGCACCACCCGGGAGCGTCTCACCGGGGAGCTGTTTTTT	CASTTRERLTGELFF
TRBV6-2/TRBV6-3	TRBD1	-	TRBJ2-2	TGTGCCAGCAGTTACGGACAGGGCGCCACCGGGGAGCTGTTTTTT	CASSYGQGATGELFF
TRBV27	TRBD2	once	TRBJ2-1	TGTGCCAGCAGTCCTTTGACTAGCGGGTACTCCTACAATGAGCAGTTCTTC	CASSPLTSGYSYNEQFF
TRBV14	-	-	TRBJ2-7	TGTGCCAGCAGCCAAGTTGGGCTCCTCTACGAGCAGTACTTC	CASSQVGLLYEQYF
TRBV7-9	TRBD1	-	TRBJ1-2	TGTGCCAGCAGCGTGACAGGGCTTTCTAACTATGGCTACACCTTC	CASSVTGLSNYGYTF
TRBV10-3	TRBD1	once	TRBJ2-1	TGTGCCATCAGTGAAGGAACAGGGGCGGTTCGGTACAATGAGCAGTTCTTC	CAISEGTGAVRYNEQFF
TRBV4-1	-	-	TRBJ1-3	TGCGCCAGCAGCCAAGAATGGGAGGGGCCGAGCTCTGGAAACACCATATATTTT	CASSQEWEGPSSGNTIYF
TRBV19	-	-	TRBJ1-1	TGTGCCAGTAGAAATGAACAGGGTCTCAACACTGAAGCTTTCTTT	CASRNEQGLNTEAFF
TRBV19	-	-	TRBJ1-1	TGTGCCAGCCGTCAGGGTTACACTGAAGCTTTCTTT	CASRQGYTEAFF
TRBV7-2	-	-	TRBJ1-3	TGTGCCAGCAGCTTATCTCGGGGAAACACCATATATTTT	CASSLSRGNTIYF
TRBV19	-	-	TRBJ1-5	TGTGCCAGTACCCGGACATTTAGCAATCAGCCCCAGCATTTT	CASTRTFSNQPQHF
TRBV3-1/TRBV3-2	TRBD2	-	TRBJ2-5	TGTGCCAGCAGCCTCGGAGCGGGAGACGAGGAGACCCAGTACTTC	CASSLGAGDEETQYF
TRBV6-5	TRBD1	-	TRBJ2-3	TGTGCCAGCAGGAGGGACAGGGGAACAGATACGCAGTATTTT	CASRRDRGTDTQYF
TRBV5-4	TRBD2	-	TRBJ2-3	TGTCACACGGCGGGAGGGCCTGGCGGGGGGATGGATACGCAGTATTTT	CHTAGGPGGGMDTQYF
TRBV7-2	TRBD2	-	TRBJ2-1	TGTGCCAGCAGTCTAGCGGGAGTCTACAATGAGCAGTTCTTC	CASSLAGVYNEQFF
TRBV9	TRBD2	-	TRBJ2-7	TGTGCCAGCAGCGTGGGACTAGCAGCCTACGAGCAGTACTTC	CASSVGLAAYEQYF
TRBV6-5	-	once	TRBJ2-5	TGTGCCAGCAGTTACAGGGGCTTGCAAGAGACCCAGTACTTC	CASSYRGLQETQYF
TRBV28	TRBD1	-	TRBJ2-3	TGTGCCAGCAGTCGGACAGGGGCTGGCACAGATACGCAGTATTTT	CASSRTGAGTDTQYF
TRBV28	TRBD1	-	TRBJ2-4	TGTGCCACCAAACCGGGACAGGGTTCCCTAGCCAAAAACATTCAGTACTTC	CATKPGQGSLAKNIQYF
TRBV5-1	-	-	TRBJ2-5	TGCGCCAGCAGCTTGGACCTCAGGGAGACCCAGTACTTC	CASSLDLRETQYF
TRBV5-8	-	-	TRBJ2-1	TGTGCCAGCAGCCCCCATTACAATGAGCAGTTCTTC	CASSPHYNEQFF
TRBV7-7	-	-	TRBJ2-5	TGTGCTAGCAGCTTAAGGGGAGAGACCCAGTACTTC	CASSLRGETQYF
TRBV28	-	-	TRBJ1-5	TGTGCCAGCAGCGGAGGGTACAATCAGCCCCAGCATTTT	CASSGGYNQPQHF
TRBV2	TRBD2	-	TRBJ2-7	TGTGCCAGCAGAGGACTAGCGGGGGTCTCCTACGAGCAGTACTTC	CASRGLAGVSYEQYF
TRBV30	-	few	TRBJ1-6	TGTGCATACAGGGAAGAGAAATCACCCCTCCACTTT	CAYREEKSPLHF
TRBV28	TRBD1	-	TRBJ2-7	TGTGCCAGCAGTTCCTTCGGACAGGGCTACGAGCAGTACTTC	CASSSFGQGYEQYF
TRBV11-2	TRBD1	few	TRBJ1-1	TGTGCCAGCAGCTTAGGGACAGGACCCTACACTGAAGCTTTCTTT	CASSLGTGPYTEAFF
TRBV11-2	-	-	TRBJ1-1	TGTGCCAGCAGCCCAAACAGGGAATACACTGAAGCTTTCTTT	CASSPNREYTEAFF
TRBV5-6	-	-	TRBJ1-1	TGTGCCAGCAGCTTGGGCGCAGGGGACGGGAACACTGAAGCTTTCTTT	CASSLGAGDGNTEAFF
TRBV12-5	-	-	TRBJ2-1	TGTGCTAGTGGTTTGAACATAGCGGAGGGATCCTACAATGAGCAGTTCTTC	CASGLNIAEGSYNEQFF
TRBV7-9	-	-	TRBJ1-5	TGTGCCAGCAGCCCCGCAGGGAGCAATCAGCCCCAGCATTTT	CASSPAGSNQPQHF